Below, 6 T cell receptor beta chains from the same sample are listed, as sequenced in a study of molecular identifiers for immune sequencing clone quantification. MiXCR, applied by TCRdb to the PCR reads, yields one record per CDR3 protein. This sample yields hundreds of thousands of distinct CDR3 sequences, of which 25% are seen a single time; 0.78% belongs to the top ten. Sequencing was done on a sample of naive CD8+ T cells from blood, with Jurkat cell RNA spiked in. Subset defined: FACS-sorted CD8+CD4-CCR7+CD45RA+ naive T cells. The origin of the receptors is a human donor in good health. Some libraries in this study had Jurkat cell RNA spiked in.

Note on this clonotype: A much larger clone is a single base away; this may be a read error. The genes are TRBV15 and TRBJ1-6; weak D call: TRBD1 (5 bases). This CDR3 comprises 14 residues. The V and J ends lost 5 bases and 8 bases respectively, with 13 bases between them. CDR1 LNHNV and CDR2 YYDKDF come from the germline V gene (reference sequence). The CDR3 reads CATSDRGTYSPLHF. CDR3 coding DNA: TGTGCCACCAGCGACCGGGGCACGTATTCACCCCTCCACTTT.

This rearrangement joins TRBV7-9 to TRBJ2-3; 8 bases align to TRBD1. This CDR3 comprises 16 residues. The J segment lost 8 bases and the V segment lost 5 bases, leaving 15 bases of the junction unmatched. The V gene's germline CDR1 is SEHNR and CDR2 FQNEAQ (reference sequence). The DNA for the CDR3 is TGTGCCAGCAGCCCGTACTGGGGACAGGACGGGGGTACGCAGTATTTT. Translating gives CASSPYWGQDGGTQYF.

The CDR3 DNA reads TGTGCCAGCACTTGGGGGGAGCGGGACACAGATACGCAGTATTTT. Its protein is CASTWGERDTDTQYF. The V gene is TRBV2, the J gene TRBJ2-3; 7 nucleotides align to TRBD2. Trimming removed 7 bases from V and 2 bases from J; junction bases left unmatched: 9. This CDR3 is built from 15 residues. Germline V gene sequence: CDR1 SNHLY, CDR2 FYNNEI.

The chain couples TRBV20-1 to TRBJ2-7; TRBD1 is a possible D gene (6 bases). This CDR3 is 15 amino acids long. V was shortened by 4 bases and J by 2 bases, with 18 bases between the two germline ends. CDR1 is DFQATT, CDR2 SNEGSKA, per germline (reference sequence). CDR3 sequence: CSAKDPGQITYEQYF. The CDR3 coding sequence is TGCAGTGCTAAAGACCCGGGACAAATTACCTACGAGCAGTACTTC.

Of note for this clonotype: Given a much more abundant clone one base away, this may be a read error. The rearrangement joins TRBV13 to TRBJ2-7; the D gene is possibly TRBD2 (5 bases). The V gene's germline CDR1 is PRHDT and CDR2 FYEKMQ (reference sequence). This CDR3 contains 13 residues. The CDR3 loop reads CASNRRPDYERYF. The CDR3 DNA reads TGTGCCAGCAACAGAAGACCCGACTACGAGCGGTACTTC.

Remarks on this clonotype: It may be a read error: a sequence one base away is much more abundant. The chain couples TRBV27 to TRBJ2-2; TRBD2 matches 11 bases. The CDR3 extends over 15 amino acids. Germline values: CDR1 MNHEY, CDR2 SMNVEV (reference sequence). CDR3 sequence: CASRVAGGNSGELFF. DNA for the CDR3: TGTGCCAGCAGAGTAGCGGGAGGGAACTCCGGGGAGCTGTTTTTT.